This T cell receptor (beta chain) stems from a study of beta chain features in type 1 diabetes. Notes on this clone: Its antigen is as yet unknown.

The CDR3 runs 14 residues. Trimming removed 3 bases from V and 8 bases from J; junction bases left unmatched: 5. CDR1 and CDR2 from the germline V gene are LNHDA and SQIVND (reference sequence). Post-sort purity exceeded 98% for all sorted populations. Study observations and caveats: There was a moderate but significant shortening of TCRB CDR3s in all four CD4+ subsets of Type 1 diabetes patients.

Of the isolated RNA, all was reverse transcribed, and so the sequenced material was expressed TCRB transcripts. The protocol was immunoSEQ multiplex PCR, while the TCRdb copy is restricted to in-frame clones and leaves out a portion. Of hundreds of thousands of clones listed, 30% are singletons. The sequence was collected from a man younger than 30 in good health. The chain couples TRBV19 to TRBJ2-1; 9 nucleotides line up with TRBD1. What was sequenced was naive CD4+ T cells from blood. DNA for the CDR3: TGTGCCAGTAGTATGGACAGGGGCGAGGATGAGCAGTTCTTC. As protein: CASSMDRGEDEQFF.